The text below deals with one TCR beta chain. As yet, its antigen is unknown. The entry originates in a study of T cell responses to AZD1222 COVID-19 vaccine. Data came from immunoSEQ multiplex PCR; TCRdb stores just in-frame clones and leaves some out. The table has 180,000 or so clones, nearly 95% seen once. The CDR3 runs to 17 residues. In germline, CDR1 is ENHRY, CDR2 SYGVKD. V was trimmed by 4 bases and J by 2 bases, leaving 20 bases between them. Study-level points and caveats: Most donors were white British, females outnumbered males, and clonal diversity was possibly underestimated.

The starting material was peripheral blood, obtained 28 days after the second AZD1222 dose. This clonotype originated in an adult who received the AZD1222 COVID-19 vaccine. The rearrangement joins TRBV10-3 to TRBJ2-5, with TRBD2 as a possible D gene (5 bases). CDR3: CAISGVASPTSQETQYF. The CDR3, as DNA: TGTGCCATCAGTGGGGTGGCTAGCCCAACTTCTCAAGAGACCCAGTACTTC.